Presented here are 13 T cell receptor beta chains from one specimen sequenced in a study of technical replicates of blood from a handful of donors. Here immunoSEQ multiplex PCR was the method, and the copy in TCRdb shows in-frame clones only, minus some. Of fewer than 13,000 clones listed, approximately 94% are singletons. The sequenced sample was PBMCs. Receptor source: a human donor in good health.

The chain links TRBV27 to TRBJ1-3, with 9 bases matching TRBD1. Germline V gives CDR1 MNHEY, CDR2 SMNVEV (reference sequence). This CDR3 is built from 16 residues. V trimming: 4 bases; J trimming: 2 bases; junction bases outside the gene matches: 6. CDR3 amino acids: CASSSGQGWTGNTIYF. CDR3 DNA sequence: TGTGCCAGCAGTTCGGGACAGGGATGGACTGGAAACACCATATATTTT.

The sample holds a few counts of this clone. The chain combines TRBV7-2 with TRBJ2-7, with D possibly matching TRBD1 (6 bases). Per germline, CDR1 SGHTA and CDR2 FQGNSA. The CDR3 has 12 residues. The ends were cut back, 5 bases at V and 3 bases at J, with 8 bases in the middle. The CDR3 sequence is CASSQGGYEQYF. The CDR3 nucleotides read TGTGCCAGCAGCCAAGGGGGCTACGAGCAGTACTTC. Full variable domain (rest looked up from reference TRBV7-2 and TRBJ2-7): GAGVSQSPSNKVTEKGKDVELRCDPISGHTALYWYRQSLGQGLEFLIYFQGNSAPDKSGLPSDRFSAERTGGSVSTLTIQRTQQEDSAVYLCASSQGGYEQYFGPGTRLTVT.

The chain carries TRBV7-9 and TRBJ2-2; 10 nucleotides align to TRBD2. Germline loops: CDR1 SEHNR, CDR2 FQNEAQ (reference sequence). The CDR3 contains 14 residues. The trim removed 6 bases at V and 7 bases at J, leaving 5 bases unmatched. Written as DNA, the CDR3 is TGTGCCAGCAGAGCTAGCGGGAGTATCGGGGAGCTGTTTTTT. As protein: CASRASGSIGELFF.

This clone was detected once. J is TRBJ1-2 and V is TRBV6-1; D is possibly TRBD1 (5 bases). CDR3 size: 13 residues. CDR1 is MNHNS and CDR2 is SASEGT in the germline V gene. V gave up 7 bases and J gave up 7 bases, with 16 bases separating them. The CDR3 sequence is CASIEGLGGGYTF. The CDR3 coding sequence is TGTGCCAGCATCGAGGGCCTGGGGGGTGGCTACACCTTC.

J is TRBJ1-1 and V is TRBV27; TRBD1 is a possible D gene (5 bases). The length of the CDR3 is 13 residues. Trimming took off 11 bases at V and 3 bases at J, with 16 bases between the two ends. From germline, CDR1 is MNHEY and CDR2 SMNVEV (reference sequence). The CDR3 region is CAALGLGDTEAFF. The CDR3 DNA is TGTGCCGCGTTGGGACTGGGGGACACTGAAGCTTTCTTT.

J is TRBJ1-4 and V is TRBV19; D gene ambiguous. The germline V gene encodes CDR1 LNHDA and CDR2 SQIVND (reference sequence). The CDR3 is made up of 14 amino acids. The V end lost 3 bases, the J end lost 0 bases, and 5 bases lay between the germline ends. CDR3 protein: CASSIRATNEKLFF. DNA for the CDR3: TGTGCCAGTAGTATCCGCGCAACTAATGAAAAACTGTTTTTT.

The V and J genes are TRBV7-2 and TRBJ1-5; possible D gene TRBD1, 5 bases. The germline V and J ends were trimmed by 5 bases and 9 bases, with 11 bases remaining between them. Germline lookup yields CDR1 SGHTA and CDR2 FQGNSA. The CDR3 consists of 12 residues. The CDR3: CASSQYTGPQHF. CDR3 coding DNA: TGTGCCAGCAGCCAATATACAGGGCCCCAGCATTTT. The whole variable domain, filled in from reference TRBV7-2 and TRBJ1-5, reads GAGVSQSPSNKVTEKGKDVELRCDPISGHTALYWYRQSLGQGLEFLIYFQGNSAPDKSGLPSDRFSAERTGGSVSTLTIQRTQQEDSAVYLCASSQYTGPQHFGDGTRLSIL.

V and J are TRBV2 and TRBJ2-3; tentative D call: TRBD2 (5 bases). The germline CDR1 and CDR2 sequences are SNHLY and FYNNEI. This CDR3 spans 16 amino acids. With 2 bases removed from V and 1 base from J, the gap between germline ends came to 13 bases. Written as DNA, the CDR3 is TGTGCCAGCAGTGAACTGGCTAGCCCTGGCACAGATACGCAGTATTTT. Translating gives CASSELASPGTDTQYF.

The chain uses TRBV5-1 and TRBJ2-7; 12 bases align to TRBD1. The germline gives CDR1 SGHRS, CDR2 YFSETQ. Germline trimming cut 3 bases from V and 5 bases from J; bases unmatched to any gene: 6. There are 15 residues in the CDR3. CDR3 DNA: TGCGCCAGCAGCTCGGGGACAGGGGGCTGGGACGAGCAGTACTTC. This translates into CASSSGTGGWDEQYF.

This chain links TRBV7-3 with TRBJ1-1; TRBD1 is a possible D gene (6 bases). The CDR3 consists of 15 residues. Germline loops: CDR1 SGHTA, CDR2 FQGTGA. With 5 bases removed from V and 0 bases from J, the gap between germline ends came to 13 bases. CDR3 protein: CASSPGGGVNTEAFF. The CDR3 DNA reads as TGTGCCAGCAGCCCGGGCGGGGGCGTGAACACTGAAGCTTTCTTT.

V gene TRBV11-2 combines with J gene TRBJ2-7; 13 positions agree with TRBD2. The CDR3 has 15 amino acids. Unmatched junction bases numbered 7, after V lost 5 bases and J lost 6 bases. In germline, CDR1 is SGHAT, CDR2 FQNNGV. CDR3 sequence: CASSARLAGGGEQYF. In DNA form, the CDR3 reads TGTGCCAGCAGCGCAAGACTAGCGGGAGGCGGCGAGCAGTACTTC. The variable domain in full, with the rest retrieved from reference TRBV11-2 and TRBJ2-7, is EAGVAQSPRYKIIEKRQSVAFWCNPISGHATLYWYQQILGQGPKLLIQFQNNGVVDDSQLPKDRFSAERLKGVDSTLKIQPAKLEDSAVYLCASSARLAGGGEQYFGPGTRLTVT.

The chain combines TRBV27 with TRBJ2-7; 7 positions agree with TRBD2. Germline CDR1 is MNHEY and CDR2 is SMNVEV (reference sequence). The CDR3 consists of 15 residues. Trimming cost V 2 bases and J 4 bases; bases outside gene matches: 8. CDR3 loop: CASSLRTPGLYEQYF. CDR3 nucleotides: TGTGCCAGCAGTTTACGTACTCCGGGACTATACGAGCAGTACTTC.

The chain uses TRBV5-1 and TRBJ1-4; 7 bases are a match to TRBD1. The V gene end was trimmed by 4 bases and the J gene end by 8 bases; junction bases not matched to a gene: 14. CDR3 size: 16 residues. CDR1 and CDR2 from the germline V gene are SGHRS and YFSETQ. The CDR3 loop reads CASSPQTGSHREKLFF. CDR3 in DNA: TGCGCCAGCAGCCCCCAGACAGGGAGCCATCGAGAAAAACTGTTTTTT.